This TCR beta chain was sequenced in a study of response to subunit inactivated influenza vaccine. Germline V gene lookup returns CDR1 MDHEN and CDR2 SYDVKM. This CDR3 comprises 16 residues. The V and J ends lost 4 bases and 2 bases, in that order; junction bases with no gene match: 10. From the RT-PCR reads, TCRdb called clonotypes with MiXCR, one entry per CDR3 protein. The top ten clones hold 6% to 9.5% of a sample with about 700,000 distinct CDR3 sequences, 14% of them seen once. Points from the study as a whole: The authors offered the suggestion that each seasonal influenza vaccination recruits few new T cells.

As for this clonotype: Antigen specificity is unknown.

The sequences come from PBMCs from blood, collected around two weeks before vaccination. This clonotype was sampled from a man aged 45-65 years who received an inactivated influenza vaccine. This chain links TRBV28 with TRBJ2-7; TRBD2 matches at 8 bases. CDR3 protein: CASSSPSSGHAYEQYF. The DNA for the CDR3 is TGTGCCAGCAGTTCGCCTTCTAGCGGGCATGCCTACGAGCAGTACTTC. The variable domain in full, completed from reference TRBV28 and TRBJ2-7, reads DVKVTQSSRYLVKRTGEKVFLECVQDMDHENMFWYRQDPGLGLRLIYFSYDVKMKEKGDIPEGYSVSREKKERFSLILESASTNQTSMYLCASSSPSSGHAYEQYFGPGTRLTVT.